The rows below give T cell receptor beta chains drawn from one sample of a study of identical twins. TCRdb ran MiXCR on the 5' RACE reads and lists one entry per CDR3 protein. The table includes about 900,000 distinct CDR3 sequences, roughly an eighth detected once. The same data also contributed to another study, on yellow fever vaccine responses in identical twins.

Source material: PBMCs. Receptors originate from a woman aged 18-29 years in good health. CDR3s include the opening cysteine and the closing phenylalanine or tryptophan. Each record gives: CDR3 length, J gene, V gene, D gene, clone size, CDR3 protein, CDR3 DNA. The D gene is left open where the match is weak. A row's size may be missing; if present it is once, few, many or a size class.

len: 14; j_gene: TRBJ2-1; v_gene: TRBV6-5; d_gene: TRBD2; abundance: NA; CDR3aa: CASSSSGRSAEQFF; CDR3nt: TGTGCCAGCAGTTCTAGCGGGAGATCGGCTGAGCAGTTCTTC
len: 13; j_gene: TRBJ1-1; v_gene: TRBV28; d_gene: NA; abundance: NA; CDR3aa: CASSTSGGTEAFF; CDR3nt: NA
len: 12; j_gene: TRBJ1-2; v_gene: TRBV28; d_gene: NA; abundance: NA; CDR3aa: CASSWDTPGYTF; CDR3nt: TGTGCCAGCAGTTGGGACACCCCTGGTTACACCTTC
len: 17; j_gene: TRBJ1-5; v_gene: TRBV6-1; d_gene: NA; abundance: NA; CDR3aa: CASSEAGGGYSNQPQHF; CDR3nt: TGTGCCAGCAGTGAAGCAGGAGGAGGGTATAGCAATCAGCCCCAGCATTTT
len: 15; j_gene: TRBJ2-1; v_gene: TRBV2; d_gene: TRBD2; abundance: few; CDR3aa: CASSDRRGGLDEQFF; CDR3nt: TGTGCCAGCAGTGATAGGCGGGGGGGCCTCGATGAGCAGTTCTTC
len: 15; j_gene: TRBJ1-4; v_gene: TRBV5-1; d_gene: TRBD1; abundance: many; CDR3aa: CASSPDRGANEKLFF; CDR3nt: TGCGCCAGCAGCCCCGACAGGGGAGCGAATGAAAAACTGTTTTTT
len: 15; j_gene: TRBJ2-1; v_gene: TRBV12-3/TRBV12-4; d_gene: TRBD2; abundance: NA; CDR3aa: CASSSGTSETPAQFF; CDR3nt: TGTGCCAGCAGTTCCGGGACTAGCGAGACACCCGCGCAGTTCTTC
len: 15; j_gene: TRBJ2-1; v_gene: TRBV5-1; d_gene: TRBD2; abundance: NA; CDR3aa: CASSPGTSGHNEQFF; CDR3nt: TGCGCCAGCAGCCCAGGGACTAGCGGTCACAATGAGCAGTTCTTC
len: 16; j_gene: TRBJ2-2; v_gene: TRBV2; d_gene: NA; abundance: NA; CDR3aa: CASIFWQGVNTGELFF; CDR3nt: TGTGCCAGCATATTTTGGCAAGGGGTGAACACCGGGGAGCTGTTTTTT
len: 14; j_gene: TRBJ2-1; v_gene: TRBV15; d_gene: NA; abundance: few; CDR3aa: CATSRDTSAAEQFF; CDR3nt: TGTGCCACCAGCAGAGACACCTCCGCCGCCGAGCAGTTCTTC
len: 15; j_gene: TRBJ1-2; v_gene: TRBV24-1; d_gene: TRBD1; abundance: many; CDR3aa: CATSDPYRDRDGYTF; CDR3nt: TGTGCCACCAGTGATCCGTACCGGGACAGGGATGGCTACACCTTC
len: 17; j_gene: TRBJ2-3; v_gene: TRBV27; d_gene: TRBD2; abundance: many; CDR3aa: CASSRGLAGASTDTQYF; CDR3nt: TGTGCCAGCAGTAGGGGCTTAGCGGGGGCGAGCACAGATACGCAGTATTTT
len: 10; j_gene: TRBJ1-1; v_gene: TRBV20-1; d_gene: NA; abundance: few; CDR3aa: CSAVGMEAFF; CDR3nt: TGCAGTGCGGTAGGGATGGAAGCTTTCTTT
len: 16; j_gene: TRBJ2-1; v_gene: TRBV25-1; d_gene: NA; abundance: many; CDR3aa: CASSESGQGMGNEQFF; CDR3nt: TGTGCCAGCAGTGAATCGGGGCAGGGAATGGGCAATGAGCAGTTCTTC
len: 14; j_gene: TRBJ2-7; v_gene: TRBV11-2; d_gene: NA; abundance: few; CDR3aa: CASNQGGGSYEQYF; CDR3nt: TGTGCCAGCAACCAGGGTGGGGGGTCCTACGAGCAGTACTTC
len: 15; j_gene: TRBJ2-6; v_gene: TRBV24-1; d_gene: NA; abundance: few; CDR3aa: CATSAEGGTVNVLTF; CDR3nt: TGTGCCACCAGTGCTGAGGGCGGGACAGTCAACGTCCTGACTTTC
len: 15; j_gene: TRBJ2-2; v_gene: TRBV12-3/TRBV12-4; d_gene: NA; abundance: few; CDR3aa: CASSLDRLVVGELFF; CDR3nt: TGTGCCAGCAGCTTAGATCGACTAGTGGTAGGGGAGCTGTTTTTT
len: 16; j_gene: TRBJ2-2; v_gene: TRBV5-1; d_gene: TRBD2; abundance: NA; CDR3aa: CASSLRTSGGIGELFF; CDR3nt: TGCGCCAGCAGCTTGAGGACTAGCGGGGGTATCGGGGAGCTGTTTTTT
len: 14; j_gene: TRBJ2-1; v_gene: TRBV5-1; d_gene: TRBD1; abundance: many; CDR3aa: CASSIGTDYNEQFF; CDR3nt: TGCGCCAGCAGCATCGGGACAGACTACAATGAGCAGTTCTTC
len: 12; j_gene: TRBJ1-5; v_gene: TRBV20-1; d_gene: NA; abundance: few; CDR3aa: CSATGYNQPQHF; CDR3nt: TGCAGTGCTACAGGGTATAATCAGCCCCAGCATTTT
len: 15; j_gene: TRBJ2-1; v_gene: TRBV12-3/TRBV12-4; d_gene: TRBD2; abundance: many; CDR3aa: CASSIAGDLPAEQFF; CDR3nt: TGTGCCAGCAGTATAGCGGGAGACCTTCCAGCTGAGCAGTTCTTC
len: 16; j_gene: TRBJ2-3; v_gene: TRBV28; d_gene: NA; abundance: many; CDR3aa: CASKPDRTLITDTQYF; CDR3nt: TGTGCCAGCAAACCCGACAGGACCCTAATCACAGATACGCAGTATTTT
len: 14; j_gene: TRBJ2-2; v_gene: TRBV20-1; d_gene: NA; abundance: many; CDR3aa: CSASPVGFTGELFF; CDR3nt: TGCAGTGCTAGTCCCGTAGGGTTCACCGGGGAGCTGTTTTTT
len: 15; j_gene: TRBJ2-1; v_gene: TRBV15; d_gene: NA; abundance: NA; CDR3aa: CATSRGKGPVNEQFF; CDR3nt: TGTGCCACCAGCAGAGGAAAGGGCCCGGTGAATGAGCAGTTCTTC
len: 14; j_gene: TRBJ1-1; v_gene: TRBV4-1; d_gene: NA; abundance: NA; CDR3aa: CASSPHQGNTEAFF; CDR3nt: TGCGCCAGCAGCCCCCACCAGGGAAACACTGAAGCTTTCTTT
len: 14; j_gene: TRBJ2-5; v_gene: TRBV13; d_gene: NA; abundance: many; CDR3aa: CASSLRGLQETQYF; CDR3nt: TGTGCCAGCAGCTTAAGGGGACTCCAAGAGACCCAGTACTTC
len: 17; j_gene: TRBJ2-7; v_gene: TRBV29-1; d_gene: NA; abundance: few; CDR3aa: CSVQGGVAFLSAYEQYF; CDR3nt: TGCAGCGTCCAAGGGGGTGTGGCATTCCTTAGTGCCTACGAGCAGTACTTC
len: 12; j_gene: TRBJ2-7; v_gene: TRBV5-6; d_gene: NA; abundance: many; CDR3aa: CASSPARGEQYF; CDR3nt: TGTGCCAGCAGCCCGGCAAGGGGCGAGCAGTACTTC
len: 20; j_gene: TRBJ2-1; v_gene: TRBV12-3/TRBV12-4; d_gene: TRBD1; abundance: few; CDR3aa: CASSFPLGGNRDRGYNEQFF; CDR3nt: TGTGCCAGCAGTTTTCCTTTGGGGGGGAACCGGGACAGGGGATACAATGAGCAGTTCTTC
len: 14; j_gene: TRBJ2-7; v_gene: TRBV11-2; d_gene: NA; abundance: few; CDR3aa: CASSPRVSRREQYF; CDR3nt: TGTGCCAGCAGCCCTAGGGTCAGTCGGCGGGAGCAGTACTTC
len: 14; j_gene: TRBJ2-7; v_gene: TRBV20-1; d_gene: NA; abundance: NA; CDR3aa: CSARDMRHSYEQYF; CDR3nt: TGCAGTGCTAGAGATATGCGCCACTCCTACGAGCAGTACTTC
len: 17; j_gene: TRBJ1-5; v_gene: TRBV3-1; d_gene: NA; abundance: NA; CDR3aa: CASTKQVPSDRNQPQHF; CDR3nt: TGTGCCTCCACCAAACAGGTACCCAGCGACCGCAATCAGCCCCAGCATTTT
len: 14; j_gene: TRBJ2-3; v_gene: TRBV6-2/TRBV6-3; d_gene: TRBD1; abundance: few; CDR3aa: CASAGTGQTDTQYF; CDR3nt: TGTGCCAGCGCCGGGACAGGTCAAACAGATACGCAGTATTTT
len: 14; j_gene: TRBJ1-1; v_gene: TRBV7-9; d_gene: NA; abundance: few; CDR3aa: CASSLLGPNTEAFF; CDR3nt: TGTGCCAGCAGCTTATTGGGTCCGAACACTGAAGCTTTCTTT
len: 13; j_gene: TRBJ1-3; v_gene: TRBV7-9; d_gene: NA; abundance: few; CDR3aa: CASSLSAGNTIYF; CDR3nt: TGTGCCAGCTCCCTTAGTGCTGGAAACACCATATATTTT
len: 13; j_gene: TRBJ2-5; v_gene: TRBV20-1; d_gene: TRBD1; abundance: few; CDR3aa: CSARQQGWETQYF; CDR3nt: TGCAGTGCTAGACAACAGGGGTGGGAGACCCAGTACTTC
len: 14; j_gene: TRBJ2-1; v_gene: TRBV29-1; d_gene: NA; abundance: NA; CDR3aa: CSVGAGISYNEQFF; CDR3nt: TGCAGCGTTGGGGCAGGGATCTCCTACAATGAGCAGTTCTTC
len: 12; j_gene: TRBJ2-7; v_gene: TRBV10-2; d_gene: NA; abundance: NA; CDR3aa: CASRGLSDRQYF; CDR3nt: TGCGCCAGCAGGGGGTTATCCGATAGGCAGTACTTC
len: 15; j_gene: TRBJ2-1; v_gene: TRBV9; d_gene: NA; abundance: NA; CDR3aa: CASSPGVGASNEQFF; CDR3nt: TGTGCCAGCAGCCCTGGGGTGGGCGCTTCCAATGAGCAGTTCTTC
len: 13; j_gene: TRBJ2-7; v_gene: TRBV6-6; d_gene: NA; abundance: few; CDR3aa: CASGAPGAYEQYF; CDR3nt: TGTGCCAGCGGAGCGCCCGGTGCTTACGAGCAGTACTTC